Listed below are T cell receptor beta chains from one sample, sequenced in a study of T cell responses to AZD1222 COVID-19 vaccine. This table comes from immunoSEQ multiplex PCR, and its TCRdb copy is limited to in-frame clones, with some not included. The top ten hold 1.5% to 2% of the sample, which has approximately 130,000 clones, 90% seen once. The source was peripheral blood, collected on day 0 of AZD1222 vaccination. These receptors all stem from an adult in good health. Both conserved end residues are part of each CDR3. The order of the fields is V gene, clone size, CDR3 protein. Clone sizes are given selectively: once, few, many, or a class where the clone is expanded.

V: TRBV5-1; size: .; CDR3: CASSLQGQGSSPLHF
V: TRBV2; size: .; CDR3: CASSGPGSNNSPLHF
V: TRBV29-1; size: .; CDR3: CSDRVGDTQYF
V: TRBV7-2; size: .; CDR3: CASSLYVGMNTEAFF
V: TRBV30; size: .; CDR3: CAWSRDAELNTEAFF
V: TRBV19; size: .; CDR3: CASSMGGGSNQPQHF
V: TRBV12-3/TRBV12-4; size: .; CDR3: CASSLSVNTEAFF
V: TRBV5-5; size: once; CDR3: CASRLDSSLNTEAFF
V: TRBV7-3; size: .; CDR3: CASSLTGGRNTEAFF
V: TRBV6-2/TRBV6-3; size: .; CDR3: CASSLLAGPLHEQFF
V: TRBV4-2; size: .; CDR3: CASSPYGGNTEAFF
V: TRBV5-1; size: .; CDR3: CASSPPVGAVNTEAFF
V: TRBV14; size: .; CDR3: CASSFGGTGYYEQYF
V: TRBV4-3; size: .; CDR3: CASSQDWDSPPLHF
V: TRBV27; size: .; CDR3: CASRRGFGAQPQHF
V: TRBV28; size: .; CDR3: CASSFPYPVRGETQYF
V: TRBV27; size: .; CDR3: CASSLSWTGLDYGYTF
V: TRBV4-3; size: .; CDR3: CASSQDGGGGSYGYTF
V: TRBV15; size: .; CDR3: CATSRSGVNSNQPQHF
V: TRBV7-3; size: .; CDR3: CASSSRLAGGFKDTQYF
V: TRBV7-9; size: .; CDR3: CASSFPGQGLNTGELFF
V: TRBV18; size: .; CDR3: CASSPPGNTGELFF
V: TRBV7-9; size: .; CDR3: CASSKGTGLSYGQYF
V: TRBV25-1; size: once; CDR3: CASSEGQNLFGPLHF
V: TRBV12-5; size: .; CDR3: CASGLVQGVEETQYF
V: TRBV5-1; size: .; CDR3: CASSQLGAANEKLFF
V: TRBV9; size: .; CDR3: CASSDRDPEAFF
V: TRBV27; size: .; CDR3: CASARDRGFNEQFF
V: TRBV2; size: .; CDR3: CASRSGPTNEKLFF